Listed here are 30 T cell receptor beta chains from one sample, sequenced in a study of T-cell memory formation after mild COVID-19. TCRdb re-analysed the 5' RACE reads in MiXCR, keeping a single row per CDR3 protein. The sample consists of about 150,000 distinct CDR3 sequences, 25% of them appearing once. The sequencing sample was made of PBMCs or a T cell subset sorted from them (not recorded which). The receptors originated from an adult woman who had mild COVID-19 (a few samples of this study predate the infection). Cell type and time point are not known.

V gene TRBV6-6 combines with J gene TRBJ2-1; 10 bases are shared with TRBD2. V gave up 5 bases and J gave up 2 bases; unmatched junction bases: 6. The germline V gene encodes CDR1 MNHNY and CDR2 SVGAGI (reference sequence). This CDR3 comprises 16 residues. The CDR3 DNA reads TGTGCCAGCAGTCCCTGGACTAGCGGCACCTACAATGAGCAGTTCTTC. Its translation is CASSPWTSGTYNEQFF.

This clonotype was recorded a few times. The chain carries TRBV29-1 and TRBJ1-1, with TRBD1 as a possible D gene (6 bases). V shed 0 bases and J shed 3 bases, with 14 bases lying between them. Germline V gene lookup returns CDR1 SQVTM and CDR2 ANQGSEA. The CDR3 covers 15 residues. Written as DNA, the CDR3 is TGCAGCGTTGAAGATTGGGGGGGCGAGGACACTGAAGCTTTCTTT. It translates to CSVEDWGGEDTEAFF.

Only a few counts were recorded for this clonotype. The rearrangement uses TRBV15 and TRBJ2-1, with no clear D. V lost 7 bases to trimming and J lost 0 bases, with 13 bases between them. This CDR3 is 15 amino acids long. Germline lookup yields CDR1 LNHNV and CDR2 YYDKDF (reference sequence). CDR3 DNA: TGTGCCACCACTCCGGGCCGAAGCTCCTACAATGAGCAGTTCTTC. Its protein is CATTPGRSSYNEQFF.

This clonotype was seen many times. The V and J genes are TRBV25-1 and TRBJ2-7; tentative D call: TRBD1 (6 bases). From germline, CDR1 is MGHDK and CDR2 SYGVNS. V gave up 6 bases and J gave up 6 bases, with 12 bases separating them. This CDR3 has 12 amino acids. CDR3 sequence reads: CASRQGFREQYF. The CDR3 region has the DNA TGTGCCAGCAGACAGGGATTCCGCGAGCAGTACTTC.

This clonotype turned up a few times. The DNA of the CDR3 is TGCGCCAGCAGCTTGGACAGGCCGGCGGAGGAGACCCAGTACTTC. It is translated as CASSLDRPAEETQYF. The chain couples TRBV5-1 to TRBJ2-5, with TRBD1 as a possible D gene (5 bases). V lost 0 bases and J lost 5, with 14 bases in between. The CDR3 loop spans 15 amino acids. Germline V gene data show CDR1 as SGHRS and CDR2 as YFSETQ.

The chain uses TRBV5-1 and TRBJ2-1; TRBD1 is a possible D gene (5 bases). The germline V and J ends were trimmed by 4 bases and 8 bases, with 16 bases remaining between them. This CDR3 is 14 amino acids long. Germline CDR1 and CDR2: SGHRS and YFSETQ. The CDR3: CASSPGGAGDEQFF. Here the CDR3 DNA reads TGCGCCAGCAGCCCGGGTGGGGCAGGCGATGAGCAGTTCTTC.

The V gene is TRBV5-1, the J gene TRBJ2-5; possible D gene TRBD2, 5 bases. Trimming pared 9 bases from V and 5 bases from J, leaving 23 bases between. The CDR3 runs 15 residues. CDR1 and CDR2 (germline): SGHRS, YFSETQ. The CDR3 reads CANTVTRRGPETQYF. DNA for the CDR3: TGCGCCAATACCGTGACCCGTAGAGGGCCTGAGACCCAGTACTTC.

This chain uses TRBV4-1 with TRBJ1-1, with D perhaps TRBD1 (5 bases). The germline V gene encodes CDR1 MGHRA and CDR2 YSYEKL. This CDR3 spans 17 amino acids. Trimming left V 1 base short and J 0 bases short, with 15 bases between. The CDR3 reads CASSQVNSRGVNTEAFF. In nucleotides, the CDR3 is TGCGCCAGCAGCCAAGTAAACTCCCGAGGGGTGAACACTGAAGCTTTCTTT.

This clonotype came up once. The chain uses TRBV15 and TRBJ2-1; 8 nucleotides agree with TRBD1. The CDR3 covers 16 residues. Germline V lookup: CDR1 LNHNV, CDR2 YYDKDF (reference sequence). Losses at the gene ends were 0 bases for V and 9 bases for J; bases not matched to a gene: 10. The CDR3 here is CATSRDRTGTRVEQFF. CDR3 nucleotide sequence: TGTGCCACCAGCAGAGACCGGACAGGGACCAGGGTTGAGCAGTTCTTC.

The rearrangement uses TRBV7-9 and TRBJ1-2, with 8 bases aligning to TRBD1. The CDR3 has 14 amino acids. Germline CDR1 and CDR2: SEHNR and FQNEAQ (reference sequence). J lost 6 bases, V lost 4 bases, and 7 bases had no gene match. The CDR3 loop reads CASSSGQEVNGYTF. Written as DNA, the CDR3 is TGTGCCAGCAGCTCGGGACAGGAAGTGAATGGCTACACCTTC.

This rearrangement joins TRBV9 to TRBJ2-2, with a tentative D call TRBD2 (5 bases). The length of the CDR3 is 15 residues. Germline V lookup: CDR1 SGDLS, CDR2 YYNGEE. Trimming removed 1 base at V and 1 base at J, with 8 bases between. CDR3 DNA: TGTGCCAGCAGCGTATCAGCGGAGAACACCGGGGAGCTGTTTTTT. Its protein is CASSVSAENTGELFF.

There are a few counts of this clonotype. CDR3 amino acids: CASSLPRDEVTRSYNEQFF. The DNA for the CDR3 is TGTGCCAGCAGCCTTCCCCGGGACGAGGTGACTAGATCATACAATGAGCAGTTCTTC. The chain joins TRBV7-6 to TRBJ2-1; tentatively, D is TRBD2 (6 bases). Trimming removed 5 bases from V and 4 bases from J, with 27 bases in between. From germline, CDR1 is SGHVS and CDR2 FNYEAQ. This CDR3 is 19 amino acids long.

The sample holds a few counts of this clonotype. This chain uses TRBV18 with TRBJ2-2; weak D call: TRBD2 (5 bases). The CDR3 totals 15 residues. Germline lookup yields CDR1 KGHSH and CDR2 LQKENI. The V gene lost 6 bases and the J gene lost 5 bases, with 16 bases spanning the gap. The CDR3 DNA reads as TGTGCCAGCTCCCATCGATGGACTGAAACCGGGGAGCTGTTTTTT. Residues: CASSHRWTETGELFF.

This clonotype was counted a few times. V is TRBV2 and J is TRBJ2-1; 7 nucleotides line up with TRBD1. Germline trimming cut 3 bases from V and 10 bases from J; bases unmatched to any gene: 9. This CDR3 is built from 14 residues. Germline V gives CDR1 SNHLY, CDR2 FYNNEI. In nucleotides, the CDR3 is TGTGCCAGCAGTGACTCCCCAGGGGGTAAGGAGCAGTTCTTC. Encoded protein: CASSDSPGGKEQFF.

The chain combines TRBV5-1 with TRBJ1-1, with D uncertain. Trimming pared 0 bases from V and 0 bases from J, leaving 24 bases between. CDR3 length: 20 amino acids. Germline V lookup: CDR1 SGHRS, CDR2 YFSETQ. In DNA form, the CDR3 reads TGCGCCAGCAGCTTGGGCCCTAGGCCGTCCGGCTACCCCATGAACACTGAAGCTTTCTTT. It encodes CASSLGPRPSGYPMNTEAFF.

This clonotype has a count of ten or more. The V call is TRBV7-9, the J call TRBJ2-5, with TRBD1 matching over 9 bases. CDR1 and CDR2 from the germline V gene are SEHNR and FQNEAQ (reference sequence). There are 13 residues in the CDR3. J was trimmed by 2 bases and V by 5 bases; bases with no gene match: 0. As DNA, the CDR3 is TGTGCCAGCAGCGGACAGGGGCAAGAGACCCAGTACTTC. Protein product: CASSGQGQETQYF. Full variable domain (outside the CDR3, taken from reference TRBV7-9 and TRBJ2-5): DTGVSQNPRHKITKRGQNVTFRCDPISEHNRLYWYRQTLGQGPEFLTYFQNEAQLEKSRLLSDRFSAERPKGSFSTLEIQRTEQGDSAMYLCASSGQGQETQYFGPGTRLLVL.

This clonotype qualifies as medium-sized. This CDR3 reads CATSPRDRDYNEQFF. CDR3 nucleotides: TGTGCCACCAGCCCCCGGGACAGGGACTACAATGAGCAGTTCTTC. The chain uses TRBV24-1 and TRBJ2-1; 9 bases align to TRBD1. The CDR3 covers 15 residues. V trimming: 7 bases; J trimming: 3 bases; junction bases outside the gene matches: 6. Per the germline V gene, CDR1 is KGHDR and CDR2 is SFDVKD.

This clonotype was observed many times. The chain carries TRBV7-6 and TRBJ2-7, with unresolved D. The ends were cut back, 2 bases at V and 5 bases at J, with 10 bases in the middle. Per germline, CDR1 SGHVS and CDR2 FNYEAQ. This CDR3 spans 13 amino acids. Here the CDR3 DNA reads TGTGCCAGCAGCTTATTTGCTGGAGACGAGCAGTACTTC. Translating gives CASSLFAGDEQYF.

The genes are TRBV18 and TRBJ2-7, with unresolved D. Germline V gene lookup returns CDR1 KGHSH and CDR2 LQKENI. This CDR3 has 12 amino acids. Trimming removed 5 bases from V and 3 bases from J, with 8 bases in between. The CDR3 region has the DNA TGTGCCAGCTCAGGCCCTTTCTACGAGCAGTACTTC. The encoded protein is CASSGPFYEQYF.

This clonotype turned up a few times. The chain has TRBV20-1 and TRBJ2-1, with D tentatively TRBD1 or TRBD2 (5 bases each). CDR1 is DFQATT and CDR2 is SNEGSKA in the germline V gene (reference sequence). The V end was cut by 2 bases, the J end by 10 bases, with 15 bases between. CDR3 length equals 13 residues. CDR3 bases: TGCAGTGCTAGACCCCGGGGCCAAGGGGAGCAGTTCTTC. It specifies CSARPRGQGEQFF.

This clonotype was seen a handful of times. J is TRBJ1-2 and V is TRBV18; TRBD1 matches at 12 bases. Germline assignment: CDR1 KGHSH and CDR2 LQKENI. This CDR3 region has 17 residues. The V gene end was trimmed by 3 bases and the J gene end by 5 bases; junction bases not matched to a gene: 10. The CDR3 here is CASSPGDRGRNDYGYTF. The DNA for the CDR3 is TGTGCCAGCTCACCGGGGGACAGGGGGCGCAATGATTATGGCTACACCTTC.

The chain uses TRBV29-1 and TRBJ2-7; tentatively, D is TRBD1 (5 bases). The V gene's germline CDR1 is SQVTM and CDR2 ANQGSEA. This CDR3 region has 14 residues. The germline V and J ends were trimmed by 6 bases and 5 bases, with 20 bases remaining between them. The CDR3 bases are TGCAGCGTGGAAAGACAGAATTCGGGCCACGAGCAGTACTTC. Residues: CSVERQNSGHEQYF.

The chain uses TRBV29-1 and TRBJ1-1, with a tentative D call TRBD1 (6 bases). V lost 0 bases, J lost 3 bases, and 11 bases lay in between. Germline CDR1 is SQVTM and CDR2 is ANQGSEA. The CDR3 runs 14 residues. CDR3 protein: CSVEDLRQDTEAFF. CDR3 DNA sequence: TGCAGCGTTGAAGATCTTCGACAGGACACTGAAGCTTTCTTT.

This clonotype showed up just a few times. The chain carries TRBV7-6 and TRBJ2-5; D remains unclear. Trimming removed 5 bases from V and 1 base from J, with 17 bases in between. The CDR3 is made up of 16 amino acids. Per germline, CDR1 SGHVS and CDR2 FNYEAQ. For the CDR3, the DNA is TGTGCCAGCAGCCCTACGTCACAAACCCTCCAAGAGACCCAGTACTTC. This gives the protein CASSPTSQTLQETQYF.

This clonotype came up once. The chain joins TRBV6-5 to TRBJ1-2; TRBD1 is a possible D gene (5 bases). The ends were cut back, 3 bases at V and 0 bases at J, with 11 bases in the middle. The CDR3 runs to 15 residues. From germline, CDR1 is MNHEY and CDR2 SVGAGI. CDR3 amino acids: CASSYGQGANYGYTF. DNA for the CDR3: TGTGCCAGCAGTTATGGTCAGGGCGCTAACTATGGCTACACCTTC.

The CDR3 sequence: CASSVDPGQIHNEQFF. CDR3 nucleotides: TGTGCCAGCAGCGTAGACCCGGGACAAATCCACAATGAGCAGTTCTTC. V usage is TRBV7-8 and J usage is TRBJ2-1; maybe TRBD1 (6 bases). CDR3 length: 16 amino acids. Trimming cost V 5 bases and J 5 bases, with 19 bases left between them. Germline lookup yields CDR1 SGHVS and CDR2 FQNEAQ.

The chain combines TRBV7-8 with TRBJ2-3; tentatively, D is TRBD2 (5 bases). Trimming cost V 2 bases and J 2 bases, with 14 bases left between them. CDR1 is SGHVS, CDR2 FQNEAQ, per germline. The CDR3 is made up of 16 amino acids. CDR3 sequence reads: CASSLKEEENTDTQYF. CDR3 nucleotide sequence: TGTGCCAGCAGCTTAAAGGAGGAGGAGAACACAGATACGCAGTATTTT.

This clonotype has only a few counts. This chain uses TRBV4-1 with TRBJ2-1; 12 bases match TRBD2. Germline CDR1 is MGHRA and CDR2 is YSYEKL. V was clipped by 4 bases and J by 0 bases; unmatched bases: 1. The CDR3 loop spans 16 amino acids. Here the CDR3 DNA reads TGCGCCAGCAGCCGGACTAGCGGGGCCTCCTACAATGAGCAGTTCTTC. Protein sequence: CASSRTSGASYNEQFF.

The rearrangement uses TRBV28 and TRBJ2-7, with TRBD1 matching 7 bases. V shed 5 bases and J 3 bases; nucleotides not matched to a gene: 4. This CDR3 region has 13 residues. The germline V gene has CDR1 MDHEN and CDR2 SYDVKM. The CDR3 DNA reads TGTGCCAGCAGTGCCGGGACAGACTACGAGCAGTACTTC. As protein: CASSAGTDYEQYF.

The gene calls are TRBV7-2 and TRBJ2-7, with 8 bases that match TRBD2. This CDR3 has 15 amino acids. With 5 bases clipped from V and 5 bases from J, the junction kept 11 bases outside the gene matches. Germline V lookup: CDR1 SGHTA, CDR2 FQGNSA. The chain's CDR3 is CASSESGSSVHEQYF. DNA for the CDR3: TGTGCCAGCAGCGAGAGCGGGAGTAGTGTACACGAGCAGTACTTC.